This record concerns one TCR beta chain sequence. Its antigen is undetermined. This CDR3 has 17 residues. Germline V gives CDR1 SGHDN, CDR2 FVKESK. V lost 1 base and J 3 bases, leaving 16 bases between the germline ends. The data originate from a study of CD8 T cell repertoires and HIV-1 epitope variants. Produced via immunoSEQ multiplex PCR; TCRdb's table is partial and in-frame only. The data show some 4,500 clones, with 60% to 80% seen just once and under 55% held by the top ten. Sequenced material: cultured CD8+ T cells derived from PBMCs. The chain couples TRBV14 to TRBJ1-5; D is unresolved. This receptor was identified in a male donor with HIV. The DNA of the CDR3 is TGTGCCAGCAGCCAAGGAAGGGAAAGCCACGTCAATCAGCCCCAGCATTTT. Its translation is CASSQGRESHVNQPQHF. The whole variable domain, filled in from reference TRBV14 and TRBJ1-5, reads EAGVTQFPSHSVIEKGQTVTLRCDPISGHDNLYWYRRVMGKEIKFLLHFVKESKQDESGMPNNRFLAERTGGTYSTLKVQPAELEDSGVYFCASSQGRESHVNQPQHFGDGTRLSIL.